Here is one TCR beta chain with its context. Its antigen is not known. The data belong to a study of CD8+ T cells in alopecia areata. Regarding the study as a whole: Normal skin's resident alphabeta T cells are also sequenced in scalp samples. Within the top 100, expanded CD8+ clones significantly decreased with tofacitinib, as did scalp clonality.

cDNA serving as the sequencing template came from extracted, reverse transcribed RNA. Some clones are missing from TCRdb's copy, which holds only in-frame ones; the method was immunoSEQ multiplex PCR. In the table there are approximately 170,000 clones, 60% to 70% of which are singletons. Indicated treatment: oral pan-JAK inhibitor, 5-10 mg twice daily. Alopecia areata patients provided lesional scalp punch biopsies and peripheral blood, both collected for the study. This CDR3 comprises 15 residues. Germline V gives CDR1 LNHNV, CDR2 YYDKDF (reference sequence). J gave up 7 bases and V 1 base, and 7 bases lay outside the gene matches.

The chain links TRBV15 to TRBJ2-1, with TRBD2 matching over 7 bases. This receptor was taken from a human donor with alopecia areata. Sequenced here: CD4+ T cells sorted from blood, sampled at week 4, from a patient treated with tofacitinib. CDR3 nucleotides: TGTGCCACCAGCAGAGGCGGGGGAAAGGGTAATGAGCAGTTCTTC. Protein product: CATSRGGGKGNEQFF.